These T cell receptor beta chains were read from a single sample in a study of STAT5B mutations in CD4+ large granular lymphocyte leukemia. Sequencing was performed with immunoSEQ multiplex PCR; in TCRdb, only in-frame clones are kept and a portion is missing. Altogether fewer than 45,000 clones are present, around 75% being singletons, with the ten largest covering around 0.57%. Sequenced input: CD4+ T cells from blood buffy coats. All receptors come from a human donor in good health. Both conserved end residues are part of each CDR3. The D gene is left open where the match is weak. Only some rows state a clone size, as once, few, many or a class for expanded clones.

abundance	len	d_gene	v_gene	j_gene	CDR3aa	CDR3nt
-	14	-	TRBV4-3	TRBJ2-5	CASSRHTRGETQYF	TGCGCCAGCAGCCGCCACACTAGGGGCGAGACCCAGTACTTC
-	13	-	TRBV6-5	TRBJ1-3	CASRQFSGNTIYF	TGTGCCAGCCGACAGTTCTCTGGAAACACCATATATTTT
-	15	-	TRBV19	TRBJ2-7	CASRGMTDSSYEQYF	TGTGCCAGTAGGGGGATGACAGACAGCTCCTACGAGCAGTACTTC
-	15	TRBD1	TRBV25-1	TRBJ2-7	CASSAPPGQAYEQYF	TGTGCCAGCAGTGCCCCCCCGGGACAGGCCTACGAGCAGTACTTC
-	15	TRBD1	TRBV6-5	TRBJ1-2	CASSYSTGVNYGYTF	TGTGCCAGCAGTTACTCGACAGGGGTTAACTATGGCTACACCTTC
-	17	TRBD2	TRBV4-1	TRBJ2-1	CASSQDLSSGGFNEQFF	TGCGCCAGCAGCCAAGACCTGAGTAGCGGGGGCTTTAATGAGCAGTTCTTC
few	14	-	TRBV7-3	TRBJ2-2	CASGTGSNTGELFF	TGTGCCAGCGGCACAGGGAGTAACACCGGGGAGCTGTTTTTT
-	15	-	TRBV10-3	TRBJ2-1	CAISPTEYSYNEQFF	TGTGCCATCAGTCCTACAGAATATTCCTACAATGAGCAGTTCTTC
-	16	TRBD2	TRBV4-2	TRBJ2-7	CASSRLTGTSSYEQYF	TGTGCCAGCAGCCGCCTCACCGGGACTAGCTCCTACGAGCAGTACTTC
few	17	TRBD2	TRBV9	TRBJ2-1	CASSVASWGLADNEQFF	TGTGCCAGCAGCGTAGCGAGTTGGGGACTAGCGGACAATGAGCAGTTCTTC
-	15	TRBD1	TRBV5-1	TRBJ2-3	CASSLDRESTDTQYF	TGCGCCAGCAGCCTCGACAGGGAGAGCACAGATACGCAGTATTTT
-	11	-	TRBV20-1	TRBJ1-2	CSARGGNGYTF	TGCAGTGCTAGAGGAGGGAATGGCTACACCTTC
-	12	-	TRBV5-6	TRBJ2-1	CATSGGEDEQFF	TGTGCCACCTCCGGCGGGGAGGATGAGCAGTTCTTC
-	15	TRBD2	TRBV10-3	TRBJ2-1	CAISGLASSYNEQFF	TGTGCCATCAGTGGACTAGCGAGCTCCTACAATGAGCAGTTCTTC
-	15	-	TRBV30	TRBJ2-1	CAWRITGAPYNEQFF	TGTGCCTGGAGAATAACGGGAGCCCCCTACAATGAGCAGTTCTTC
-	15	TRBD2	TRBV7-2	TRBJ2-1	CASSLELAGYNEQFF	TGTGCCAGCAGCTTAGAACTAGCGGGGTACAATGAGCAGTTCTTC
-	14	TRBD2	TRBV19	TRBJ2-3	CASRGTSSTDTQYF	TGTGCCAGTAGGGGGACTAGTAGCACAGATACGCAGTATTTT
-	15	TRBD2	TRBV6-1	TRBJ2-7	CASREDSGGSYEQYF	TGTGCCAGCAGGGAAGATAGCGGGGGGAGCTACGAGCAGTACTTC
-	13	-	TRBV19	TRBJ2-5	CASSMHTQETQYF	TGTGCCAGTAGTATGCACACACAAGAGACCCAGTACTTC
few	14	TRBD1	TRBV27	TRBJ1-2	CASSSPGQGNGYTF	TGTGCCAGCAGTTCGCCGGGACAGGGGAATGGCTACACCTTC
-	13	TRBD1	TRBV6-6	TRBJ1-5	CATSDRDNQPQHF	TGTGCCACCTCCGACAGGGACAATCAGCCCCAGCATTTT
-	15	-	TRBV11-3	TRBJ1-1	CASSLGGGRGTEAFF	TGTGCCAGCAGCTTAGGGGGGGGCCGGGGCACTGAAGCTTTCTTT
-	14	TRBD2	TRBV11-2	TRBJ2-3	CASSPGGPTDTQYF	TGTGCCAGCAGTCCGGGGGGGCCCACAGATACGCAGTATTTT
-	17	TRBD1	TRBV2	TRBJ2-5	CASSEQSGGTGVETQYF	TGTGCCAGCAGTGAACAGTCTGGGGGGACAGGGGTCGAGACCCAGTACTTC
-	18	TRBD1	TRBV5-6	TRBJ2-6	CASSLYGTGFPGANVLTF	TGTGCCAGCAGCTTGTATGGGACAGGGTTTCCTGGGGCCAACGTCCTGACTTTC
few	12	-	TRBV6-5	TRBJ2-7	CASSVDSYEQYF	TGTGCCAGCAGTGTAGACAGCTACGAGCAGTACTTC
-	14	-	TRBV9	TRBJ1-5	CASSVGPDNQPQHF	TGTGCCAGCAGCGTAGGTCCGGACAATCAGCCCCAGCATTTT
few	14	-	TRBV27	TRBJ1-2	CASSLRSNNYGYTF	TGTGCCAGCAGTTTACGGTCCAACAACTATGGCTACACCTTC
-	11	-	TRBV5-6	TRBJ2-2	CASSLFGELFF	TGTGCCAGCAGCTTATTCGGGGAGCTGTTTTTT
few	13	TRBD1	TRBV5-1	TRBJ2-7	CASSLGTGGEQYF	TGCGCCAGCAGCTTGGGGACAGGGGGCGAGCAGTACTTC
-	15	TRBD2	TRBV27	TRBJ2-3	CASSPRTSGADTQYF	TGTGCCAGCAGTCCTCGGACTAGCGGGGCAGATACGCAGTATTTT
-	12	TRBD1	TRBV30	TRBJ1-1	CAWGQGGTEAFF	TGTGCCTGGGGACAGGGAGGCACTGAAGCTTTCTTT
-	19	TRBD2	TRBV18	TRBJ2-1	CASSLTSGGDLSSYNEQFF	TGTGCCAGCTCACTGACTAGCGGGGGCGACCTTAGCTCCTACAATGAGCAGTTCTTC
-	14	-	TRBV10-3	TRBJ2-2	CAISEGQDTGELFF	TGTGCCATCAGTGAGGGACAAGACACCGGGGAGCTGTTTTTT
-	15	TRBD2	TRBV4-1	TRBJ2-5	CASSRAGEGKETQYF	TGCGCCAGCAGCCGAGCGGGAGAGGGCAAAGAGACCCAGTACTTC
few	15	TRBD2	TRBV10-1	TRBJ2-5	CASTESGRPQETQYF	TGCGCCAGCACCGAAAGCGGGAGGCCCCAAGAGACCCAGTACTTC
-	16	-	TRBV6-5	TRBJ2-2	CASSYSRTEGTGELFF	TGTGCCAGCAGTTACTCTAGGACAGAAGGCACCGGGGAGCTGTTTTTT
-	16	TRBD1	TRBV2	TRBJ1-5	CASSESAGGAYQPQHF	TGTGCCAGCAGTGAAAGTGCAGGGGGCGCGTATCAGCCCCAGCATTTT
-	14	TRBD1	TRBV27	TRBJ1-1	CASTRLGQGTEAFF	TGTGCCAGCACTCGATTGGGACAGGGGACTGAAGCTTTCTTT
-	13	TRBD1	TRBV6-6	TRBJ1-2	CASSSGQGYGYTF	TGTGCCAGCAGTTCCGGACAGGGCTATGGCTACACCTTC
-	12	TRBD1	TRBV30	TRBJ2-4	CAWGQGGNIQYF	TGTGCCTGGGGACAGGGGGGAAACATTCAGTACTTC